The 30 T cell receptor beta chains presented below share a single source sample, sequenced in a study of blood T cell repertoires in COVID-19. The table came from immunoSEQ multiplex PCR; TCRdb's copy has only in-frame clones and leaves some out. The sample shows about 210,000 clones, around four fifths of them seen only once. Specimen: peripheral blood. The receptor source for this set is a woman in her 50s with active or convalescent COVID-19.

The chain carries TRBV6-1 and TRBJ1-4; D is possibly TRBD1 (6 bases). The CDR3 loop spans 15 amino acids. Deletions cut 2 bases from V and 7 bases from J, with 14 bases between. The germline gives CDR1 MNHNS, CDR2 SASEGT. The CDR3 region is CASSELARGREKLFF. DNA for the CDR3: TGTGCCAGCAGTGAATTGGCCAGGGGTCGTGAAAAACTGTTTTTT.

The chain couples TRBV28 to TRBJ1-2; 10 bases map to TRBD1. The CDR3 is 16 amino acids. The germline V gene encodes CDR1 MDHEN and CDR2 SYDVKM. The V gene end was trimmed by 8 bases and the J gene end by 4 bases; junction bases not matched to a gene: 13. Here the CDR3 reads CASQSLGTGESYGYTF. The CDR3 DNA reads as TGTGCCAGCCAATCTCTAGGGACAGGGGAATCCTATGGCTACACCTTC.

Comment on this clone: Other nucleotide sequences from this sample produce the same CDR3. The rearrangement joins TRBV2 to TRBJ2-3, with TRBD1 matching 7 bases. CDR3 length: 15 residues. V was clipped by 5 bases and J by 3 bases; unmatched bases: 8. Germline CDR1 SNHLY, CDR2 FYNNEI. CDR3 residues: CASSRQGEGTDTQYF. CDR3 in DNA: TGTGCCAGCAGTCGACAGGGAGAGGGGACAGATACGCAGTATTTT. The whole variable domain, filled in from reference TRBV2 and TRBJ2-3, reads EPEVTQTPSHQVTQMGQEVILRCVPISNHLYFYWYRQILGQKVEFLVSFYNNEISEKSEIFDDQFSVERPDGSNFTLKIRSTKLEDSAMYFCASSRQGEGTDTQYFGPGTRLTVL.

For the CDR3, the DNA is TGTGCCAGCAGCAAAGGGACAGGGGGCTACGAGCAGTACTTC. It is translated as CASSKGTGGYEQYF. The V gene is TRBV21-1, the J gene TRBJ2-7; the table's D call of TRBD1 was not tested on the DNA. TRBV21-1 has pseudogene status. CDR3 length: 14 residues.

V gene TRBV27 combines with J gene TRBJ1-1, with a weak D call TRBD1 (5 bases). Germline-derived CDR1 and CDR2 are MNHEY and SMNVEV (reference sequence). Trimming left V 3 bases short and J 3 bases short, with 11 bases between. CDR3 length: 14 residues. The CDR3 DNA is TGTGCCAGCAGTTTTTTTCGGGGGTACACTGAAGCTTTCTTT. Its protein product is CASSFFRGYTEAFF.

This chain links TRBV12-3 or TRBV12-4 with TRBJ2-3; perhaps TRBD2 as D (5 bases). The CDR3 covers 13 residues. V was trimmed by 5 bases and J by 4 bases, leaving 10 bases between them. The CDR3 region is CASSLNGADTQYF. The CDR3 nucleotides read TGTGCCAGCAGTCTTAACGGGGCAGATACGCAGTATTTT.

V and J are TRBV10-3 and TRBJ2-4; tentative D call: TRBD2 (7 bases). The CDR3 spans 16 residues. CDR1 ENHRY and CDR2 SYGVKD come from the germline V gene. Trimming removed 0 bases from V and 5 bases from J, with 14 bases in between. The CDR3 loop reads CAISESQGRAQNIQYF. CDR3 DNA sequence: TGTGCCATCAGTGAGTCGCAGGGGAGGGCCCAAAACATTCAGTACTTC.

The rearrangement uses TRBV11-2 and TRBJ1-4; weak D call: TRBD1 (5 bases). Trimming removed 5 bases from V and 7 bases from J, with 17 bases in between. The germline CDR1 and CDR2 sequences are SGHAT and FQNNGV. This CDR3 is 15 amino acids long. The CDR3 here is CASSRKGGEGEKLFF. The DNA of the CDR3 is TGTGCCAGCAGCCGAAAGGGAGGGGAGGGTGAAAAACTGTTTTTT.

The V gene is TRBV10-2, the J gene TRBJ1-1, with 10 bases aligning to TRBD1. The CDR3 covers 12 residues. Germline values: CDR1 WSHSY, CDR2 SAAADI. Trimming took 10 bases from V and 9 from J; bases not matched to a gene: 8. CDR3 nucleotides: TGCGCCACCCGGGGGGACAGGGGAAAAGCTTTCTTT. Its translation is CATRGDRGKAFF.

The chain couples TRBV10-3 to TRBJ1-3, with D perhaps matching TRBD1 (5 bases). This CDR3 is 13 amino acids long. V was trimmed by 10 bases and J by 2 bases, leaving 12 bases between them. CDR1 is ENHRY and CDR2 is SYGVKD in the germline V gene. CDR3 bases: TGTGCCACAAACGCAGGGCCTGGAAACACCATATATTTT. Its protein product is CATNAGPGNTIYF.

This clone was observed once. The CDR3 DNA reads TGTGCCAGCAGCAGTTCAGGGGGTAGGAAGACCCAGTACTTC. Encoded protein: CASSSSGGRKTQYF. The chain has TRBV7-9 and TRBJ2-5; 7 bases line up with TRBD1. In germline, CDR1 is SEHNR, CDR2 FQNEAQ (reference sequence). The length of the CDR3 is 14 residues. V trimming: 5 bases; J trimming: 6 bases; junction bases outside the gene matches: 9.

The chain uses TRBV3-1 (or the pseudogene TRBV3-2) and TRBJ1-1; D is uncertain. Germline-derived CDR1 and CDR2 are LGHDT and YNNKEL (reference sequence). Trimming removed 4 bases at V and 1 base at J, with 7 bases between. This CDR3 is 13 amino acids long. CDR3 residues: CASSRTWNTEAFF. The CDR3, as DNA: TGTGCCAGCAGCCGAACATGGAACACTGAAGCTTTCTTT.

V and J are TRBV7-9 and TRBJ2-1, with D tentatively TRBD2 (6 bases). Germline CDR1 and CDR2: SEHNR and FQNEAQ (reference sequence). The CDR3 covers 14 residues. V was pared by 3 bases and J by 6 bases, with 12 bases between. For the CDR3, the DNA is TGTGCCAGCAGCTTGGGCCTAGCGACCAATGAGCAGTTCTTC. This encodes CASSLGLATNEQFF.

This clone has a handful of counts. This chain uses TRBV28 with TRBJ1-2, with 7 positions matching TRBD1. With V trimmed by 2 bases and J by 4 bases, 4 bases remained unmatched. Germline CDR1 is MDHEN and CDR2 is SYDVKM. This CDR3 has 14 amino acids. The CDR3 nucleotides are TGTGCCAGCAGTTTACCACGGGACAGCTATGGCTACACCTTC. Its protein product is CASSLPRDSYGYTF.

The CDR3, as DNA: TGTGCCAGCAGCCAACCAGGGAGGGCCTACGAGCAGTACGTC. This translates into CASSQPGRAYEQYV. This chain connects TRBV4-2 to TRBJ2-7; 7 positions agree with TRBD2. Per the germline V gene, CDR1 is LGHNA and CDR2 is YNFKEQ. The CDR3 has 14 residues. Losses at the gene ends were 2 bases for V and 2 bases for J; bases not matched to a gene: 3.

The chain carries TRBV4-1 and TRBJ2-7; maybe TRBD2 (5 bases). CDR1 and CDR2 from the germline V gene are MGHRA and YSYEKL. The V and J ends lost 1 base and 5 bases respectively, with 15 bases between them. The CDR3 loop spans 15 amino acids. The CDR3 sequence is CASSQAPGSWNEQYF. CDR3 nucleotide sequence: TGCGCCAGCAGCCAAGCCCCGGGGTCCTGGAACGAGCAGTACTTC.

The chain has TRBV6-1 and TRBJ1-2; maybe TRBD1 (5 bases). Germline values: CDR1 MNHNS, CDR2 SASEGT. This CDR3 is 14 amino acids long. V was shortened by 2 bases and J by 6 bases, with 13 bases between the two germline ends. The chain's CDR3 is CASSEMSGKDGYTF. For the CDR3, the DNA is TGTGCCAGCAGTGAAATGTCAGGGAAAGATGGCTACACCTTC.

The rearrangement joins TRBV29-1 to TRBJ2-1; 13 positions match TRBD2. Germline loops: CDR1 SQVTM, CDR2 ANQGSEA. V shed 3 bases and J 8 bases; nucleotides not matched to a gene: 4. The CDR3 contains 14 residues. The DNA for the CDR3 is TGCAGCGTTGATAGACTAGCGGGGGGTGATGAGCAGTTCTTC. The encoded protein is CSVDRLAGGDEQFF.

The chain employs TRBV3-1 (or the pseudogene TRBV3-2) and TRBJ1-1, with D possibly being TRBD1 (5 bases). The V gene lost 3 bases and the J gene lost 4 bases, with 12 bases spanning the gap. The CDR3 is 14 amino acids. Germline CDR1 LGHDT, CDR2 YNNKEL (reference sequence). The CDR3 DNA sequence: TGTGCCAGCAGCCAGGCGGGGGGGGGCACTGAAGCTTTCTTT. Its translation: CASSQAGGGTEAFF.

The chain joins TRBV27 to TRBJ2-7, with D maybe TRBD2 (7 bases). V was pared by 8 bases and J by 4 bases, with 15 bases between. The CDR3 extends over 13 amino acids. Germline lookup yields CDR1 MNHEY and CDR2 SMNVEV (reference sequence). CDR3 sequence (DNA): TGTGCCAGCCACGGGGGGCTGGGGTACGAGCAGTACTTC. Its translation is CASHGGLGYEQYF.

The chain combines TRBV5-1 with TRBJ2-7; 11 nucleotides match TRBD1. This CDR3 contains 14 residues. From germline, CDR1 is SGHRS and CDR2 YFSETQ. V lost 10 bases to trimming and J lost 2 bases; unmatched junction nucleotides: 8. CDR3 loop: CASSGQGGPYEQYF. The CDR3 DNA is TGCGCCTCTTCGGGACAGGGGGGGCCCTACGAGCAGTACTTC. The variable domain in full, with the rest retrieved from reference TRBV5-1 and TRBJ2-7, is KAGVTQTPRYLIKTRGQQVTLSCSPISGHRSVSWYQQTPGQGLQFLFEYFSETQRNKGNFPGRFSGRQFSNSRSEMNVSTLELGDSALYLCASSGQGGPYEQYFGPGTRLTVT.

CDR3 in amino acids: CASSQDLSGNTIYF. For the CDR3, the DNA is TGTGCCAGCAGCCAAGATCTATCTGGAAACACCATATATTTT. The chain couples TRBV3-1 (or the pseudogene TRBV3-2) to TRBJ1-3; D ambiguous. Deletions cut 0 bases from V and 1 base from J, with 4 bases between. Germline assignment: CDR1 LGHDT and CDR2 YNNKEL (reference sequence). This CDR3 region has 14 residues.

V and J are TRBV9 and TRBJ2-7, with TRBD2 matching over 8 bases. Per germline, CDR1 SGDLS and CDR2 YYNGEE. V shed 4 bases, J shed 2 bases, and the junction held 11 bases outside the gene matches. The CDR3 runs to 16 residues. CDR3 protein: CASSPRPTGGPYEQYF. CDR3 nucleotide sequence: TGTGCCAGCAGCCCCCGCCCTACGGGAGGGCCCTACGAGCAGTACTTC.

The V call is TRBV4-2, the J call TRBJ1-5, with D perhaps TRBD1 (5 bases). The V gene's germline CDR1 is LGHNA and CDR2 YNFKEQ. The CDR3 loop spans 15 amino acids. Between the trimmed V and J ends, which lost 0 bases and 9 bases, there was a span of 15 bases. The CDR3 reads CASSQDSARDAPQHF. CDR3 coding DNA: TGTGCCAGCAGCCAAGATTCCGCCAGGGATGCGCCCCAGCATTTT.

The chain carries TRBV3-1 (or the pseudogene TRBV3-2) and TRBJ2-2, with 10 bases that match TRBD2. Germline values: CDR1 LGHDT, CDR2 YNNKEL (reference sequence). CDR3 length: 16 residues. J was trimmed by 5 bases and V by 2 bases; bases with no gene match: 5. The chain's CDR3 is CASSQLAGAGTGELFF. For the CDR3, the DNA is TGTGCCAGCAGCCAACTAGCGGGGGCGGGAACCGGGGAGCTGTTTTTT.

The V gene is TRBV19, the J gene TRBJ1-2; the D is unclear. V lost 3 bases to trimming and J lost 3 bases, with 14 bases between them. Germline assignment: CDR1 LNHDA and CDR2 SQIVND (reference sequence). This CDR3 spans 15 amino acids. The CDR3 spells CASSMAPGGYYGYTF. CDR3 DNA sequence: TGTGCCAGTAGTATGGCCCCCGGCGGGTACTATGGCTACACCTTC.

This chain uses TRBV27 with TRBJ1-2, with TRBD1 matching over 8 bases. Germline lookup yields CDR1 MNHEY and CDR2 SMNVEV (reference sequence). There are 15 residues in the CDR3. V gave up 1 base and J gave up 7 bases; unmatched junction bases: 8. CDR3 coding DNA: TGTGCCAGCAGTTTATTCCCGGGACAGGTGGCTGGCTACACCTTC. Protein product: CASSLFPGQVAGYTF.

This clone was detected a few times. This sequence joins TRBV12-3 or TRBV12-4 and TRBJ1-2; 10 nucleotides match TRBD1. The V segment lost 7 bases and the J segment 3 bases; nucleotides outside the gene matches: 2. This CDR3 comprises 13 residues. This chain's CDR3 is CASKTGGHYGYTF. The CDR3 coding sequence is TGTGCCAGCAAGACAGGGGGCCACTATGGCTACACCTTC.

The V and J genes are TRBV18 and TRBJ1-2, with 7 bases lining up with TRBD1. The CDR3 is made up of 14 amino acids. The V and J ends lost 3 bases and 2 bases, in that order; junction bases with no gene match: 3. CDR1 is KGHSH and CDR2 is LQKENI in the germline V gene. This CDR3 reads CASSPLDRNYGYTF. The CDR3 nucleotides are TGTGCCAGCTCACCGCTGGACAGGAACTATGGCTACACCTTC.

The rearrangement joins TRBV12-3 or TRBV12-4 to TRBJ1-2, with 7 bases matching TRBD1. V shed 5 bases and J 2 bases; nucleotides not matched to a gene: 2. The CDR3 extends over 13 amino acids. This chain's CDR3 is CASSEDRNYGYTF. CDR3 bases: TGTGCCAGCAGTGAGGACAGGAACTATGGCTACACCTTC.